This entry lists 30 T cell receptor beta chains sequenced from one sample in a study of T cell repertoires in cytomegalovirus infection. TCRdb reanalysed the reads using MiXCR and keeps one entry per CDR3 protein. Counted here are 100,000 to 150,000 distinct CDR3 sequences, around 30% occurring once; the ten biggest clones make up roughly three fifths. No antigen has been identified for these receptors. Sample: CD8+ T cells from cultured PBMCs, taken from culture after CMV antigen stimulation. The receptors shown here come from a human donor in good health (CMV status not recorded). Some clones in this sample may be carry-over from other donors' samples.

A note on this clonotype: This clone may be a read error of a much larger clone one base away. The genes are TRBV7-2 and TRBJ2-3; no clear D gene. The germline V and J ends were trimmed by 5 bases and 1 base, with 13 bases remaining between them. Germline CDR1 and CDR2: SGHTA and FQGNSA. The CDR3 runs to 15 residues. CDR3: CASSPQKLGTDTQYF. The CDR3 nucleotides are TGTGCCAGCAGCCCCCAGAAGTTGGGCACAGATACGCAGTATTTT.

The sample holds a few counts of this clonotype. The CDR3 loop reads CASSLSPGAYEQYF. As DNA, the CDR3 is TGTGCCAGCAGCTTGTCCCCAGGGGCCTACGAGCAGTACTTC. The chain employs TRBV11-2 and TRBJ2-7, with D perhaps TRBD1 (6 bases). The ends were cut back, 3 bases at V and 2 bases at J, with 11 bases in the middle. Germline CDR1 and CDR2: SGHAT and FQNNGV. The CDR3 length is 14 residues.

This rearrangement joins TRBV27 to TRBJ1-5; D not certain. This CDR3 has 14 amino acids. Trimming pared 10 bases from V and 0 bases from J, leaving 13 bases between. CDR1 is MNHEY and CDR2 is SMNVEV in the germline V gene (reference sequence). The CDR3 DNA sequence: TGTGCCACCAAAGGACGGAATAGCAATCAGCCCCAGCATTTT. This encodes CATKGRNSNQPQHF.

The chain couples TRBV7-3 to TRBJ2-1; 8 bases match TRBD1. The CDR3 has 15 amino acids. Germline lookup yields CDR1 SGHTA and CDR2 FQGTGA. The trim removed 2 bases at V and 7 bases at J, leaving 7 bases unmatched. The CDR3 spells CASSLGTGIGNEQFF. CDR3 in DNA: TGTGCCAGCAGCTTAGGGACAGGAATAGGTAATGAGCAGTTCTTC.

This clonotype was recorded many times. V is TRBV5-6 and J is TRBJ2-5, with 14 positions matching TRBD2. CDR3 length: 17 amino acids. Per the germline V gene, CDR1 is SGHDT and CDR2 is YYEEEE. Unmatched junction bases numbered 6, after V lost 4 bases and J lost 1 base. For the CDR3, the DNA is TGTGCCAGCAGCGCAGGACTAGCGGGGGGCATCCAAGAGACCCAGTACTTC. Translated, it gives CASSAGLAGGIQETQYF.

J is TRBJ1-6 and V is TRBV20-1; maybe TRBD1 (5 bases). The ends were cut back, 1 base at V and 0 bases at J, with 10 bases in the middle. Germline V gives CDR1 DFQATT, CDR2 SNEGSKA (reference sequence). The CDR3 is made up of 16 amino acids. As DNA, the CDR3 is TGCAGTGCTAGAGGGGGGGACCTCTCCTATAATTCACCCCTCCACTTT. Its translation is CSARGGDLSYNSPLHF.

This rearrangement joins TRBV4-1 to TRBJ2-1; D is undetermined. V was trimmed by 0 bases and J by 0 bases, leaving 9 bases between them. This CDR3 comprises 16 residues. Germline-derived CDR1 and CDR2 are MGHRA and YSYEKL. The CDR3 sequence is CASSQEASTSYNEQFF. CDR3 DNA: TGCGCCAGCAGCCAAGAGGCCTCAACCTCCTACAATGAGCAGTTCTTC.

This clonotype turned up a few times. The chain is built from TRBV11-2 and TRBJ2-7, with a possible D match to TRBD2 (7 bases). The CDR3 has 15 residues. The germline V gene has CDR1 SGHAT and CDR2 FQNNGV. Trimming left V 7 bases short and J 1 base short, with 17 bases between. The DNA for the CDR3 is TGTGCCAGCACAAGTAGGGGGGGTTCGTCCTACGAGCAGTACTTC. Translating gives CASTSRGGSSYEQYF.

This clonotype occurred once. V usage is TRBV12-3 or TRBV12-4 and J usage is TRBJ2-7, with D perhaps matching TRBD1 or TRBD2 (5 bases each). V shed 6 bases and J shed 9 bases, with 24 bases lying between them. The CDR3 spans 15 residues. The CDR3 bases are TGTGCCAGCAGCCCCCCCGGGACCTATGTACGAGGGCAGTACTTC. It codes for CASSPPGTYVRGQYF.

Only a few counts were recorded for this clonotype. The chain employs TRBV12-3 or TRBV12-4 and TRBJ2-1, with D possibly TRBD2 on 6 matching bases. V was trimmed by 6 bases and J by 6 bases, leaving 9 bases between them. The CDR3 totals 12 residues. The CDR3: CASSDSGNEQFF. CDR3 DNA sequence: TGTGCCAGCAGCGATAGCGGCAATGAGCAGTTCTTC.

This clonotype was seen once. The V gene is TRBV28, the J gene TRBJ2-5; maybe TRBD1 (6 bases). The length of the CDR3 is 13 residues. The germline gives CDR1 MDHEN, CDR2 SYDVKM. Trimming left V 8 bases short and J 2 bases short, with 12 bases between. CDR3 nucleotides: TGTGCCAGCGGGAACAGGGAGCAAGAGACCCAGTACTTC. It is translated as CASGNREQETQYF.

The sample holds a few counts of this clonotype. For the CDR3, the DNA is TGTGCCAGCGAAAACCAGGGCACCACAGATACGCAGTATTTT. It translates to CASENQGTTDTQYF. The rearrangement joins TRBV12-3 or TRBV12-4 to TRBJ2-3, with a tentative D call TRBD1 (5 bases). V dropped 8 bases and J dropped 2 bases, with 14 bases sitting between them. The CDR3 is 14 amino acids.

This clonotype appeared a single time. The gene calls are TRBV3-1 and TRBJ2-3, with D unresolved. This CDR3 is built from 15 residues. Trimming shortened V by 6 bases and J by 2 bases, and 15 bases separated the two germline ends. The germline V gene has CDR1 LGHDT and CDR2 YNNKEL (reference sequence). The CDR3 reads CASSYGPAYTDTQYF. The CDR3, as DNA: TGTGCCAGCAGTTACGGGCCCGCTTACACAGATACGCAGTATTTT.

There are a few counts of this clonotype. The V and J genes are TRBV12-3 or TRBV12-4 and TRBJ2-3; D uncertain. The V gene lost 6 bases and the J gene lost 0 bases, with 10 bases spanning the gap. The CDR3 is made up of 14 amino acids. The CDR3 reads CASSHRPSTDTQYF. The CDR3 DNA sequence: TGTGCCAGCAGCCACAGACCTAGCACAGATACGCAGTATTTT.

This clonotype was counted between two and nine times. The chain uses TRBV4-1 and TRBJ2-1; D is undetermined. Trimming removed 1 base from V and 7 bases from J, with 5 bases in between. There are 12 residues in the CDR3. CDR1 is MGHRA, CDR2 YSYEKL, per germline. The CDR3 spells CASSQGGNEQFF. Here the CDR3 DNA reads TGCGCCAGCAGCCAAGGCGGAAATGAGCAGTTCTTC.

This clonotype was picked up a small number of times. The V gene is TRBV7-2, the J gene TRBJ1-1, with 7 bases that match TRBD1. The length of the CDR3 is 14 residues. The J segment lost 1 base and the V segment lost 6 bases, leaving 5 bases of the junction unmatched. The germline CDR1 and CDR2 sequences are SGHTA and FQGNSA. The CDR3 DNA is TGTGCCAGCAGAACCCAGGGGGGGAACACTGAAGCTTTCTTT. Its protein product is CASRTQGGNTEAFF.

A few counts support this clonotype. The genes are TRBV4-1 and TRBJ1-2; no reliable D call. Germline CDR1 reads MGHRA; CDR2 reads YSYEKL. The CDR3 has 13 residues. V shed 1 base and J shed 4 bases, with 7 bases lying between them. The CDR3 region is CASSQVSTYGYTF. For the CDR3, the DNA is TGCGCCAGCAGCCAAGTGTCGACCTATGGCTACACCTTC.

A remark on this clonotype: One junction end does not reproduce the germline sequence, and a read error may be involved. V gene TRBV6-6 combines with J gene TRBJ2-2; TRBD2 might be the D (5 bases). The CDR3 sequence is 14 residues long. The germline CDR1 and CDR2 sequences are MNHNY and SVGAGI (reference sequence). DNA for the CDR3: TGTGCCAGCAGTTACTTCGGAAACACCGGGGAGCTGTCTTTT. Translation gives CASSYFGNTGELSF.

CDR3 residues: CASSYHPGLAFYEQYF. In DNA form, the CDR3 reads TGTGCCAGCAGCTATCATCCGGGACTAGCGTTCTACGAGCAGTACTTC. V and J are TRBV7-6 and TRBJ2-7; the match to TRBD2 covers 10 bases. This CDR3 region has 16 residues. Looked up from germline, CDR1 is SGHVS and CDR2 is FNYEAQ. The V segment lost 4 bases and the J segment 3 bases; nucleotides outside the gene matches: 9.

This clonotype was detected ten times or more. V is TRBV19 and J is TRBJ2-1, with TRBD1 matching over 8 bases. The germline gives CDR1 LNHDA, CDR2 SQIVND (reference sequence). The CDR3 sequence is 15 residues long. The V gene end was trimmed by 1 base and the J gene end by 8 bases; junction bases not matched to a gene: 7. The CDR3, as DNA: TGTGCCAGTAGTATAGGGGACAGGATCCTAGATGAGCAGTTCTTC. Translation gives CASSIGDRILDEQFF.

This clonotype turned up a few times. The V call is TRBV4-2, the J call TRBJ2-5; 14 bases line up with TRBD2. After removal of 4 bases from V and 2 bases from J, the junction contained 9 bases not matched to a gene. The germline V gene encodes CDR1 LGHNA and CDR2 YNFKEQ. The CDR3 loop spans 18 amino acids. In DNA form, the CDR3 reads TGTGCCAGCAGCCGAGGGACTAGCGGGGGCCACTCACAAGAGACCCAGTACTTC. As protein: CASSRGTSGGHSQETQYF.

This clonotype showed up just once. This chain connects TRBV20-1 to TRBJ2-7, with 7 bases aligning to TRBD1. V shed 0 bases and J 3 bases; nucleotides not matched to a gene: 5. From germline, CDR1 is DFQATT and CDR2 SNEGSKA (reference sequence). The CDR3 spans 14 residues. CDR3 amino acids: CSAREYRTGYEQYF. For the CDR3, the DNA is TGCAGTGCTAGAGAGTACCGGACAGGCTACGAGCAGTACTTC.

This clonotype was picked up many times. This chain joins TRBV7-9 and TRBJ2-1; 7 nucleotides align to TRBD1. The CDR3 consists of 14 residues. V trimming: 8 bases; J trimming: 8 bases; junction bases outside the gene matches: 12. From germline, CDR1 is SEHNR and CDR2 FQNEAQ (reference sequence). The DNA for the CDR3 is TGTGCCAGCGGACCCGGGACAGAAGTCCATGAGCAGTTCTTC. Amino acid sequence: CASGPGTEVHEQFF.

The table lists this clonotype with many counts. CDR3 amino acids: CASSLGGADEWNTEAFF. DNA for the CDR3: TGTGCCAGCAGCTTAGGGGGGGCCGACGAATGGAACACTGAAGCTTTCTTT. The chain uses TRBV7-6 and TRBJ1-1; D perhaps matches TRBD1 (6 bases). The CDR3 contains 17 residues. Per germline, CDR1 SGHVS and CDR2 FNYEAQ. Trimming took off 1 base at V and 1 base at J, with 16 bases between the two ends.

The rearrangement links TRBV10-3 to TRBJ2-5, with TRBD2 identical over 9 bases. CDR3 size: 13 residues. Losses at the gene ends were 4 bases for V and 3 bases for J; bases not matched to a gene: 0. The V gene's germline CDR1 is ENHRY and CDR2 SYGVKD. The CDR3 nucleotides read TGTGCCATCAGTGGACTAGCGGAAGAGACCCAGTACTTC. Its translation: CAISGLAEETQYF.

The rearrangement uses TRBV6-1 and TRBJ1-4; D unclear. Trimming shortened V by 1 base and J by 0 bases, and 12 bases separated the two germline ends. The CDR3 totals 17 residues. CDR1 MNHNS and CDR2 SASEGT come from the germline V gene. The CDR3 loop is CASSEVAPAATNEKLFF. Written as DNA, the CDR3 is TGTGCCAGCAGTGAAGTGGCGCCCGCTGCAACTAATGAAAAACTGTTTTTT.

The CDR3 region is CASSAPTDQETQYF. The CDR3 nucleotides are TGTGCCAGTAGTGCCCCGACAGACCAAGAGACCCAGTACTTC. The chain is built from TRBV19 and TRBJ2-5; D is perhaps TRBD1 (5 bases). Trimming stripped 5 bases from V and 0 bases from J, with 10 bases between. Germline CDR1 and CDR2: LNHDA and SQIVND (reference sequence). The CDR3 loop spans 14 amino acids.

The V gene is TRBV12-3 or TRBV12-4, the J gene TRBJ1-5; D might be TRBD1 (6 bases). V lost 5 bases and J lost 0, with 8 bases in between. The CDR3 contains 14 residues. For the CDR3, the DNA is TGTGCCAGCAGTGACAGGTATAGCAATCAGCCCCAGCATTTT. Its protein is CASSDRYSNQPQHF.

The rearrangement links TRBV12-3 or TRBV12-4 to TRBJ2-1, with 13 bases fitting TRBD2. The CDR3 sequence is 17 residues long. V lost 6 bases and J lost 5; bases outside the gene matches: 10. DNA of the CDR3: TGTGCCAGCAGCTTCACTAGCGGGGGGGCCCTAAACAATGAGCAGTTCTTC. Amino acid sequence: CASSFTSGGALNNEQFF.

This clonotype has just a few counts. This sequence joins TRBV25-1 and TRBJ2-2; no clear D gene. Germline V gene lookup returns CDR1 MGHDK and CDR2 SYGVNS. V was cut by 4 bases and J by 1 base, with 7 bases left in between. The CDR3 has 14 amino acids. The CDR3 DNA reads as TGTGCCAGCAGTGCTAAAGAGAACACCGGGGAGCTGTTTTTT. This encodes CASSAKENTGELFF.